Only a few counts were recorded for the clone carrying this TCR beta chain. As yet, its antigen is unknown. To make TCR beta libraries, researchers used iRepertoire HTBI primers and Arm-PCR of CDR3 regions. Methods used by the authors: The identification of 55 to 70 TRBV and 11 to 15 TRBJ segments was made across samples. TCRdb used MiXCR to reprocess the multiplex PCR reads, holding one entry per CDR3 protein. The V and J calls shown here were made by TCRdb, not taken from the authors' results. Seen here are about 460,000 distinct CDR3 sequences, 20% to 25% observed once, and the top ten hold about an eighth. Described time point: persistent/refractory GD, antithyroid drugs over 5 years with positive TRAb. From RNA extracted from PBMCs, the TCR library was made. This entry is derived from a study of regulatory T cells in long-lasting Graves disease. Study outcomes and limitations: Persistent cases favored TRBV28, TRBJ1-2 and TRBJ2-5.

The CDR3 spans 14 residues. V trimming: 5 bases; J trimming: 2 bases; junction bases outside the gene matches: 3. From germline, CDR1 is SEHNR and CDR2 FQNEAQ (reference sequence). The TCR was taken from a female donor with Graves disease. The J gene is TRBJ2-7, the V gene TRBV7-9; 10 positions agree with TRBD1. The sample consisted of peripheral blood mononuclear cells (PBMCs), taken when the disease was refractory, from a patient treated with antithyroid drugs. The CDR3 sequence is CASSVTGGPYEQYF. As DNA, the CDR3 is TGTGCCAGCAGCGTGACAGGGGGCCCCTACGAGCAGTACTTC.